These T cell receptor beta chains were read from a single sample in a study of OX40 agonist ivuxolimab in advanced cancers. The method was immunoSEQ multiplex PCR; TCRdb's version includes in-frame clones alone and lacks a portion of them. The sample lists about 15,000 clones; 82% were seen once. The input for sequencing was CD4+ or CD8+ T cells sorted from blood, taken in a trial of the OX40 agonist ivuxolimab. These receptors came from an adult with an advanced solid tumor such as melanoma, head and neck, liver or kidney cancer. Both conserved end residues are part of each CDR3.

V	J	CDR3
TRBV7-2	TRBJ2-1	CASSLEQGLAYNEQFF
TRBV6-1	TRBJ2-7	CASKGGGRSEQYF
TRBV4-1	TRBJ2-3	CASSQDRYTDTQYF
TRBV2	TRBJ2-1	CASSVEYEQFF
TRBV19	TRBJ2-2	CASSQGGAGELFF
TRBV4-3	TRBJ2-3	CASSQAGGDFSTDTQYF
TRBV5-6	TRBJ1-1	CASSLVTTEAFF
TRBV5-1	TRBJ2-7	CASGWDRGLYEQYF
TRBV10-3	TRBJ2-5	CAISETLAGEMKTQYF
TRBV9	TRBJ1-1	CASSVSTLNTEAFF
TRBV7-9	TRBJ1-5	CASSFGQGGNQPQHF
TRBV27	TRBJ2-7	CASSFPAGEQYF
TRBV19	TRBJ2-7	CASSNSLSSYEQYF
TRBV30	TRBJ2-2	CAWKGDSSGELFF
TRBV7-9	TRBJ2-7	CASSSRLVYEQYF
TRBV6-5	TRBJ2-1	CASIAGTAAYNEQFF
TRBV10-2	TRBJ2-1	CASSESRGSYNEQFF
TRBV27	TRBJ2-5	CASSLGGDGETQYF
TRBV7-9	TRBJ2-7	CASSSASYEQYF
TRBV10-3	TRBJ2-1	CAISESTSGRDNEQFF
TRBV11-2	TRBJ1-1	CASSPSTGYTEAFF
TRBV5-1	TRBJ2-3	CASRSEGGPVLDTQYF
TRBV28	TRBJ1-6	CASSFIRGRNSPLHF
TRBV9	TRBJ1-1	CASSVGVRGRTTEAFF
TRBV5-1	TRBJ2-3	CASSWTERTDTQYF
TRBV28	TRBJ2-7	CATEGQGTYEQYF
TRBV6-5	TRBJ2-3	CASTLGNTQYF
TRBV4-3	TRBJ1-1	CASSPEAGITEAFF
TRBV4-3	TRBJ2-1	CASSRTESSYNEQFF
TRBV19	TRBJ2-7	CASSIYRGQYEQYF
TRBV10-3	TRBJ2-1	CAISEWGQREQSANEQFF
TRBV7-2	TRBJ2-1	CASSPGLAGESEQFF
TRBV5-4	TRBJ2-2	CASGAPNTGELFF
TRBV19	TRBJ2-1	CASSIPPDRGWNEQFF
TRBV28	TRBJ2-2	CAIDSYTGELFF
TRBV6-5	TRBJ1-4	CASSYSSGGKLFF
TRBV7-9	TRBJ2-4	CATLTLAKNIQYF
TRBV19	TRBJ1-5	CASSPGHASNQPQHF
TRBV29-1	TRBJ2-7	CSVEEGLGSYEQYF
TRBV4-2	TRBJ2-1	CASSLVFGTGGSYNEQFF
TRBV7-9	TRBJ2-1	CASSFSGRKDVGQFF